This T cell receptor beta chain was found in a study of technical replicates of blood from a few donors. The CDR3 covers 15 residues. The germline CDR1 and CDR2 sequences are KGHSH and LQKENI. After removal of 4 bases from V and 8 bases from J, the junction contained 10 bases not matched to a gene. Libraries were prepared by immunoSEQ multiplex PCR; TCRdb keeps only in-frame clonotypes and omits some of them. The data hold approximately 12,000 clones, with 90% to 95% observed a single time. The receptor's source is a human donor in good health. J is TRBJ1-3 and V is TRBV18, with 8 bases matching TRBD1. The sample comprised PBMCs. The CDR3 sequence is CASSLGQGRLYTIYF. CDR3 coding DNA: TGTGCCAGCTCACTCGGACAGGGAAGGCTCTACACCATATATTTT.